The rows below give T cell receptor beta chains drawn from one sample of a study of blood T cell repertoires in COVID-19. The method was immunoSEQ multiplex PCR; TCRdb's version includes in-frame clones alone and lacks a portion of them. The sample records roughly 250,000 clones, about four fifths being singletons. Sequenced sample: peripheral blood. These receptors were taken from a woman aged 80 or over with acute or convalescent COVID-19. Each CDR3 is given with its conserved first and last residue. The D gene is left open where the match is weak. Expanded clones get a size class; other rows say once, few or many, or leave the size out.

CDR3 protein: CASRGDREYTEAFF; CDR3 DNA: TGTGCCAGCCGGGGGGACAGGGAGTACACTGAAGCTTTCTTT; clone size: NA; D gene: TRBD1; V gene: TRBV2; J gene: TRBJ1-1
CDR3 protein: CASRAGTGLHEQYF; CDR3 DNA: TGTGCCAGCAGGGCCGGGACAGGGTTGCACGAGCAGTACTTC; clone size: NA; D gene: TRBD1; V gene: TRBV6-5; J gene: TRBJ2-7
CDR3 protein: CASTGGPPSYEQYF; CDR3 DNA: TGTGCCAGCACCGGGGGACCGCCCTCCTACGAGCAGTACTTC; clone size: NA; D gene: NA; V gene: TRBV28; J gene: TRBJ2-7
CDR3 protein: CASSSSGQSYEQYF; CDR3 DNA: TGTGCCAGCAGCTCCTCAGGACAGTCCTACGAGCAGTACTTC; clone size: few; D gene: NA; V gene: TRBV7-9; J gene: TRBJ2-7
CDR3 protein: CASSLDGGPYEQYF; CDR3 DNA: TGCGCCAGCAGCTTGGATGGGGGCCCCTACGAGCAGTACTTC; clone size: NA; D gene: NA; V gene: TRBV5-1; J gene: TRBJ2-7
CDR3 protein: CASSLPRGTQETQYF; CDR3 DNA: TGTGCCAGCAGCTTGCCCCGGGGTACACAAGAGACCCAGTACTTC; clone size: NA; D gene: NA; V gene: TRBV7-9; J gene: TRBJ2-5
CDR3 protein: CASSLFGGTGNTDTQYF; CDR3 DNA: TGCGCCAGCAGCTTGTTCGGCGGGACAGGGAACACAGATACGCAGTATTTT; clone size: NA; D gene: TRBD1; V gene: TRBV5-1; J gene: TRBJ2-3
CDR3 protein: CASSMNTIEQYF; CDR3 DNA: TGTGCCAGTAGTATGAACACCATCGAGCAGTACTTC; clone size: once; D gene: NA; V gene: TRBV19; J gene: TRBJ2-7
CDR3 protein: CASSVQTGHTEAFF; CDR3 DNA: TGTGCCAGCAGCGTGCAAACAGGACACACTGAAGCTTTCTTT; clone size: few; D gene: NA; V gene: TRBV3-1/TRBV3-2; J gene: TRBJ1-1
CDR3 protein: CASSAGVAKNIQYF; CDR3 DNA: TGTGCCAGCAGCGCAGGGGTGGCCAAAAACATTCAGTACTTC; clone size: NA; D gene: NA; V gene: TRBV28; J gene: TRBJ2-4
CDR3 protein: CASSYPTEISNQPQHF; CDR3 DNA: TGTGCCAGCAGTTACCCGACAGAAATTAGCAATCAGCCCCAGCATTTT; clone size: once; D gene: NA; V gene: TRBV6-2/TRBV6-3; J gene: TRBJ1-5
CDR3 protein: CASSLQGPSEQFF; CDR3 DNA: TGTGCCAGCAGCTTGCAGGGCCCCAGTGAGCAGTTCTTC; clone size: once; D gene: NA; V gene: TRBV11-3; J gene: TRBJ2-1
CDR3 protein: CASGGQGGSGELFF; CDR3 DNA: TGTGCCAGCGGGGGACAGGGGGGTTCCGGGGAGCTGTTTTTT; clone size: NA; D gene: TRBD1; V gene: TRBV3-1/TRBV3-2; J gene: TRBJ2-2
CDR3 protein: CASSPRQGALGNTIYF; CDR3 DNA: TGTGCCAGCAGCCCCAGACAGGGGGCTTTAGGAAACACCATATATTTT; clone size: NA; D gene: TRBD1; V gene: TRBV7-9; J gene: TRBJ1-3
CDR3 protein: CASSALGQGPGELFF; CDR3 DNA: TGTGCCAGCAGTGCTCTGGGACAGGGGCCCGGGGAGCTGTTTTTT; clone size: NA; D gene: TRBD1; V gene: TRBV2; J gene: TRBJ2-2
CDR3 protein: CASSLYSSGGELFF; CDR3 DNA: TGTGCCAGCAGCTTATACTCTAGCGGCGGGGAGCTGTTTTTT; clone size: NA; D gene: TRBD2; V gene: TRBV11-2; J gene: TRBJ2-2
CDR3 protein: CASSSWGGHVNTEAFF; CDR3 DNA: TGTGCCAGCAGTTCTTGGGGGGGGCATGTGAACACTGAAGCTTTCTTT; clone size: NA; D gene: NA; V gene: TRBV6-5; J gene: TRBJ1-1
CDR3 protein: CASSFGTAPSGNTIYF; CDR3 DNA: TGTGCCAGCAGCTTCGGGACAGCGCCTTCTGGAAACACCATATATTTT; clone size: NA; D gene: TRBD1; V gene: TRBV7-9; J gene: TRBJ1-3
CDR3 protein: CASSQYFMGGAPYEQYF; CDR3 DNA: TGTGCCAGCAGTCAATACTTTATGGGGGGGGCTCCCTACGAGCAGTACTTC; clone size: NA; D gene: NA; V gene: TRBV28; J gene: TRBJ2-7
CDR3 protein: CASSLRTSGVETQYF; CDR3 DNA: TGTGCCAGCAGCTTGCGGACTAGCGGGGTGGAGACCCAGTACTTC; clone size: once; D gene: TRBD2; V gene: TRBV11-3; J gene: TRBJ2-5
CDR3 protein: CASWGRVGQETQYF; CDR3 DNA: TGTGCCAGCTGGGGCAGGGTAGGGCAAGAGACCCAGTACTTC; clone size: once; D gene: NA; V gene: TRBV2; J gene: TRBJ2-5
CDR3 protein: CASSPGRASSTDTQYF; CDR3 DNA: TGTGCCAGCTCACCAGGGAGGGCCTCTAGCACAGATACGCAGTATTTT; clone size: few; D gene: TRBD2; V gene: TRBV18; J gene: TRBJ2-3
CDR3 protein: CASSSLDRPNTGELFF; CDR3 DNA: TGTGCCAGCAGCTCCCTTGACAGGCCGAACACCGGGGAGCTGTTTTTT; clone size: once; D gene: NA; V gene: TRBV7-3; J gene: TRBJ2-2
CDR3 protein: CASSIALPGELFF; CDR3 DNA: TGTGCCAGTAGTATAGCCCTTCCTGGGGAGCTGTTTTTT; clone size: NA; D gene: NA; V gene: TRBV19; J gene: TRBJ2-2
CDR3 protein: CASSLGHSGGGHEQYF; CDR3 DNA: TGTGCCAGCAGCTTAGGTCATTCAGGGGGCGGCCACGAGCAGTACTTC; clone size: few; D gene: TRBD1; V gene: TRBV7-6; J gene: TRBJ2-7
CDR3 protein: CASSPLLAGRNEQFF; CDR3 DNA: TGTGCCAGCAGCCCCCTCCTGGCAGGGCGGAATGAGCAGTTCTTC; clone size: NA; D gene: NA; V gene: TRBV2; J gene: TRBJ2-1
CDR3 protein: CSASNLNNSPLHF; CDR3 DNA: TGCAGTGCTAGTAATCTTAATAATTCACCCCTCCACTTT; clone size: NA; D gene: NA; V gene: TRBV20-1; J gene: TRBJ1-6
CDR3 protein: CASSPLAGGSITGELFF; CDR3 DNA: TGTGCCAGCTCACCCCTAGCGGGGGGGTCCATCACCGGGGAGCTGTTTTTT; clone size: NA; D gene: TRBD2; V gene: TRBV18; J gene: TRBJ2-2
CDR3 protein: CASRTQGSYGYTF; CDR3 DNA: TGTGCCAGCAGGACACAGGGCAGTTATGGCTACACCTTC; clone size: NA; D gene: NA; V gene: TRBV28; J gene: TRBJ1-2
CDR3 protein: CASSSSGTASGNTIYF; CDR3 DNA: TGTGCCAGCTCATCTTCCGGGACAGCCTCTGGAAACACCATATATTTT; clone size: NA; D gene: TRBD1; V gene: TRBV18; J gene: TRBJ1-3
CDR3 protein: CASSLAVNTEAFF; CDR3 DNA: TGCGCCAGCAGCTTGGCCGTCAACACTGAAGCTTTCTTT; clone size: NA; D gene: NA; V gene: TRBV5-1; J gene: TRBJ1-1
CDR3 protein: CASSLGDRPYNEQFF; CDR3 DNA: TGTGCCAGCAGCTTAGGGGACAGACCATACAATGAGCAGTTCTTC; clone size: NA; D gene: TRBD1; V gene: TRBV11-2; J gene: TRBJ2-1
CDR3 protein: CASSRTSGVNTGELFF; CDR3 DNA: TGTGCCAGCAGTCGGACTAGCGGGGTGAACACCGGGGAGCTGTTTTTT; clone size: NA; D gene: TRBD2; V gene: TRBV11-2; J gene: TRBJ2-2
CDR3 protein: CASSIEDRPLEKFF; CDR3 DNA: TGTGCCAGTAGTATAGAAGACAGACCGTTGGAGAAGTTCTTC; clone size: NA; D gene: NA; V gene: TRBV19; J gene: TRBJ2-1
CDR3 protein: CASSPRLAVYNEQFF; CDR3 DNA: TGTGCCAGCAGCCCCCGACTAGCTGTCTACAATGAGCAGTTCTTC; clone size: NA; D gene: TRBD2; V gene: TRBV7-6; J gene: TRBJ2-1
CDR3 protein: CAWSLRGGHEQYF; CDR3 DNA: TGTGCCTGGAGCCTGAGGGGGGGGCACGAGCAGTACTTC; clone size: NA; D gene: NA; V gene: TRBV30; J gene: TRBJ2-7
CDR3 protein: CASSPHRDTEAFF; CDR3 DNA: TGTGCCAGCAGCCCACACCGGGACACTGAAGCTTTCTTT; clone size: NA; D gene: NA; V gene: TRBV4-2; J gene: TRBJ1-1
CDR3 protein: CASSVVSGGSGTDTQYF; CDR3 DNA: TGTGCCAGCAGCGTAGTTTCAGGGGGCTCTGGCACAGATACGCAGTATTTT; clone size: NA; D gene: TRBD1; V gene: TRBV9; J gene: TRBJ2-3
CDR3 protein: CASSLWSGQGSYGYTF; CDR3 DNA: TGTGCCAGCAGCTTATGGTCCGGACAGGGGAGCTATGGCTACACCTTC; clone size: NA; D gene: TRBD1; V gene: TRBV7-2; J gene: TRBJ1-2
CDR3 protein: CAITRQGENTEAFF; CDR3 DNA: TGTGCCATCACCAGACAGGGGGAGAACACTGAAGCTTTCTTT; clone size: NA; D gene: TRBD1; V gene: TRBV10-3; J gene: TRBJ1-1
CDR3 protein: CATSDSDSTRRETQYF; CDR3 DNA: TGTGCCACCAGTGATTCAGACTCAACTAGGAGGGAGACCCAGTACTTC; clone size: NA; D gene: NA; V gene: TRBV24-1; J gene: TRBJ2-5
CDR3 protein: CASSLIGGQGAYGYTF; CDR3 DNA: TGCGCCAGCAGCTTGATCGGTGGACAGGGGGCATATGGCTACACCTTC; clone size: NA; D gene: TRBD1; V gene: TRBV5-1; J gene: TRBJ1-2
CDR3 protein: CASSLRLRGQDTGELFF; CDR3 DNA: TGTGCCAGCTCGCTCCGTCTCAGGGGGCAGGACACCGGGGAGCTGTTTTTT; clone size: NA; D gene: TRBD1; V gene: TRBV18; J gene: TRBJ2-2
CDR3 protein: CAFGNAGELFF; CDR3 DNA: TGTGCCTTCGGGAATGCCGGGGAGCTGTTTTTT; clone size: NA; D gene: NA; V gene: TRBV30; J gene: TRBJ2-2
CDR3 protein: CASSLGPGSNQPQHF; CDR3 DNA: TGTGCCAGCAGCTTAGGCCCCGGTAGCAATCAGCCCCAGCATTTT; clone size: NA; D gene: NA; V gene: TRBV7-2; J gene: TRBJ1-5
CDR3 protein: CAWSRSGGAGGTDTQYF; CDR3 DNA: TGTGCCTGGAGTAGGAGCGGGGGGGCCGGGGGCACAGATACGCAGTATTTT; clone size: NA; D gene: TRBD2; V gene: TRBV30; J gene: TRBJ2-3
CDR3 protein: CASSQDPAGNTDTQYF; CDR3 DNA: TGCGCCAGCAGCCAAGATCCGGCAGGGAACACAGATACGCAGTATTTT; clone size: few; D gene: NA; V gene: TRBV4-1; J gene: TRBJ2-3